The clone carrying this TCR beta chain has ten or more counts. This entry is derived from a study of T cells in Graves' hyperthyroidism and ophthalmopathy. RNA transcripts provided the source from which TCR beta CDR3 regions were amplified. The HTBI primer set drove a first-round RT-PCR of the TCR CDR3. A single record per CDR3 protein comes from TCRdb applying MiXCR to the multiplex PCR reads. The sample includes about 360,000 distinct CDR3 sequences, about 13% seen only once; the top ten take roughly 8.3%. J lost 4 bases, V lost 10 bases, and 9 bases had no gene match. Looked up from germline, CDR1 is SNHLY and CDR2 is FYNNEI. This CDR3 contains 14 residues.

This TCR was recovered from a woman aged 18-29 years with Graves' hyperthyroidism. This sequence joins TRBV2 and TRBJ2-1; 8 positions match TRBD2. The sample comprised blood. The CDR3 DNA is TGTGCCACCCTACCAAGCGGGGGATACAATGAGCAGTTCTTC. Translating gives CATLPSGGYNEQFF.